This entry lists 25 T cell receptor beta chains sequenced from one sample in a study of T cells in Graves' hyperthyroidism and ophthalmopathy. Amplification targeted TCR beta CDR3 regions from RNA transcripts. First-round RT-PCR with HTBI primers amplified the TCR CDR3 region. TCRdb reprocessed the multiplex PCR reads with MiXCR, giving one entry per CDR3 protein. The table has approximately 600,000 distinct CDR3 sequences, 14% seen once; the top ten hold roughly 7.7%. The sequenced material came from blood. The source is a woman between 18 and 29 years old with Graves' ophthalmopathy.

There are many counts of this clonotype. This chain uses TRBV7-2 with TRBJ2-7; 8 nucleotides align to TRBD2. Germline V gene sequence: CDR1 SGHTA, CDR2 FQGNSA. V trimming: 5 bases; J trimming: 0 bases; junction bases outside the gene matches: 9. This CDR3 spans 16 amino acids. The CDR3 DNA is TGTGCCAGCAGCAACATACCGGGACTAGACTCCTACGAGCAGTACTTC. Residues: CASSNIPGLDSYEQYF. Variable domain in full (rest from reference TRBV7-2 and TRBJ2-7): GAGVSQSPSNKVTEKGKDVELRCDPISGHTALYWYRQSLGQGLEFLIYFQGNSAPDKSGLPSDRFSAERTGGSVSTLTIQRTQQEDSAVYLCASSNIPGLDSYEQYFGPGTRLTVT.

The chain carries TRBV11-1 and TRBJ1-1; D is unresolved. Per germline, CDR1 SGHAT and CDR2 FQDESV (reference sequence). With 8 bases removed from V and 6 bases from J, the gap between germline ends came to 10 bases. This CDR3 has 11 amino acids. CDR3 amino acids: CASLYWPEAFF. The CDR3 DNA is TGTGCCAGCTTGTATTGGCCTGAAGCTTTCTTT. Using reference TRBV11-1 and TRBJ1-1 for the parts outside the CDR3, the full variable domain is EAEVAQSPRYKITEKSQAVAFWCDPISGHATLYWYRQILGQGPELLVQFQDESVVDDSQLPKDRFSAERLKGVDSTLKIQPAELGDSAMYLCASLYWPEAFFGQGTRLTVV.

This clonotype has only a few counts. The chain has TRBV18 and TRBJ2-1, with 8 nucleotides matching TRBD1. Germline CDR1 is KGHSH and CDR2 is LQKENI. This CDR3 has 15 amino acids. With 2 bases clipped from V and 9 bases from J, the junction kept 9 bases outside the gene matches. The CDR3 region is CASSPIARGPGEQFF. CDR3 nucleotide sequence: TGTGCCAGCTCACCAATCGCCAGGGGGCCAGGTGAGCAGTTCTTC.

The rearrangement joins TRBV7-2 to TRBJ2-3, with 10 bases lining up with TRBD2. CDR1 and CDR2 (germline): SGHTA, FQGNSA. Unmatched junction bases numbered 13, after V lost 1 base and J lost 3 bases. The CDR3 is 19 amino acids. The CDR3, as DNA: TGTGCCAGCAGCTTAGTCAGCGGGAGGGCCATGTTGGATACAGATACGCAGTATTTT. This sequence encodes CASSLVSGRAMLDTDTQYF.

The rearrangement joins TRBV7-2 to TRBJ2-3, with 7 bases aligning to TRBD1. The V and J ends lost 5 bases and 3 bases, in that order; junction bases with no gene match: 8. Germline loops: CDR1 SGHTA, CDR2 FQGNSA. This CDR3 is built from 15 residues. This CDR3 is CASSQGGAGTDTQYF. CDR3 in DNA: TGTGCCAGCAGCCAAGGGGGCGCCGGGACAGATACGCAGTATTTT.

The chain combines TRBV19 with TRBJ1-5, with 8 nucleotides matching TRBD1. The J segment lost 3 bases and the V segment lost 5 bases, leaving 6 bases of the junction unmatched. The CDR3 covers 15 residues. Germline V CDR1 and CDR2: LNHDA, SQIVND (reference sequence). The DNA of the CDR3 is TGTGCCAGTAGTGGGTGGGACAGGATCAATCAGCCCCAGCATTTT. This gives the protein CASSGWDRINQPQHF.

This clonotype was counted at least ten times. This sequence joins TRBV27 and TRBJ2-7, with TRBD1 matching over 10 bases. Germline CDR1 and CDR2: MNHEY and SMNVEV (reference sequence). The CDR3 covers 13 residues. Trimming at V came to 6 bases and at J to 3 bases, leaving 2 bases not matched to a gene. The DNA for the CDR3 is TGTGCCAGCAGGACAGGGGGCAGCTACGAGCAGTACTTC. It translates to CASRTGGSYEQYF.

This clonotype was seen repeatedly, ten times or more. The gene calls are TRBV5-6 and TRBJ2-7, with D possibly being TRBD1 (5 bases). Trimming removed 0 bases at V and 7 bases at J, with 14 bases between. This CDR3 is 14 amino acids long. CDR1 and CDR2 (germline): SGHDT, YYEEEE. CDR3 DNA: TGTGCCAGCAGCTTGGCGGCAGGGCTCGGTGAGCAGTACTTC. Its protein is CASSLAAGLGEQYF.

This clonotype was seen only a few times. The chain links TRBV19 to TRBJ1-1, with D tentatively TRBD1 (5 bases). The CDR3 is 17 amino acids. Trimming pared 4 bases from V and 1 base from J, leaving 19 bases between. Germline V CDR1 and CDR2: LNHDA, SQIVND (reference sequence). The CDR3 here is CASSTFMTAPRNTEAFF. CDR3 bases: TGTGCCAGTAGTACATTCATGACAGCGCCACGGAACACTGAAGCTTTCTTT.

The table lists this clonotype with a few counts. The chain employs TRBV20-1 and TRBJ2-7; TRBD2 agrees at 12 bases. This CDR3 region has 16 residues. The germline V gene encodes CDR1 DFQATT and CDR2 SNEGSKA (reference sequence). V lost 0 bases, J lost 4 bases, and 7 bases stayed unmatched. The CDR3: CSARDPTSGSLYEQYF. Here the CDR3 DNA reads TGCAGTGCTAGAGATCCGACTAGCGGGAGTTTATACGAGCAGTACTTC.

Many counts were recorded for this clonotype. The V call is TRBV20-1, the J call TRBJ1-2, with 7 nucleotides matching TRBD1. The germline gives CDR1 DFQATT, CDR2 SNEGSKA (reference sequence). The CDR3 totals 15 residues. V shed 2 bases, J shed 2 bases, and the junction held 8 bases outside the gene matches. CDR3 loop: CSARPSGTENYGYTF. The CDR3 nucleotides read TGCAGTGCTAGACCATCCGGGACAGAGAACTATGGCTACACCTTC.

This clonotype was counted only a few times. The chain recombines TRBV28 with TRBJ2-1; D may be TRBD1 (6 bases). The germline V and J ends were trimmed by 3 bases and 5 bases, with 14 bases remaining between them. Germline values: CDR1 MDHEN, CDR2 SYDVKM. The CDR3 has 15 residues. Here the CDR3 DNA reads TGTGCCAGCAGTTTGCGCCGGGACAACAACAATGAGCAGTTCTTC. Encoded protein: CASSLRRDNNNEQFF.

This clonotype was observed at least ten times. The V gene is TRBV30, the J gene TRBJ2-7; a possible D gene is TRBD1 (6 bases). CDR1 and CDR2 from the germline V gene are GTSNPN and SVGIG (reference sequence). The CDR3 runs 15 residues. Trimming left V 1 base short and J 2 bases short, with 15 bases between. CDR3 region: CAWSEAGVTPYEQYF. CDR3 nucleotide sequence: TGTGCCTGGAGTGAGGCAGGGGTAACCCCCTACGAGCAGTACTTC.

This clonotype was seen repeatedly, ten times or more. This chain links TRBV2 with TRBJ2-5; 12 bases are a match to TRBD2. Germline trimming cut 9 bases from V and 9 bases from J; bases unmatched to any gene: 8. The length of the CDR3 is 13 residues. Per the germline V gene, CDR1 is SNHLY and CDR2 is FYNNEI. The CDR3 reads CASGGLAGSPQYF. Here the CDR3 DNA reads TGTGCCAGTGGGGGACTAGCGGGCTCCCCCCAGTACTTC.

This clonotype was detected a few times. This rearrangement joins TRBV4-2 to TRBJ2-3; 7 bases are shared with TRBD1. Germline lookup yields CDR1 LGHNA and CDR2 YNFKEQ. V lost 3 bases and J lost 2; bases outside the gene matches: 14. This CDR3 has 18 residues. CDR3 region: CASSQWAGEQGYTDTQYF. The CDR3 nucleotides are TGTGCCAGCAGCCAGTGGGCGGGCGAACAGGGGTACACAGATACGCAGTATTTT.

This clonotype was found a few times. V and J are TRBV6-1 and TRBJ2-3; possibly TRBD2 for D (6 bases). The CDR3 sequence is 15 residues long. CDR1 and CDR2 (germline): MNHNS, SASEGT. V was cut by 7 bases and J by 2 bases, with 16 bases left in between. CDR3 residues: CASNQPGLHTDTQYF. CDR3 in DNA: TGTGCCAGCAACCAACCGGGACTGCACACAGATACGCAGTATTTT.

This clonotype was seen repeatedly, ten times or more. This chain links TRBV7-3 with TRBJ1-1, with TRBD1 matching over 8 bases. This CDR3 has 16 residues. Germline CDR1 SGHTA, CDR2 FQGTGA. J gave up 4 bases and V 3 bases, and 10 bases lay outside the gene matches. The CDR3 sequence is CASSLGDRGPLTEAFF. CDR3 nucleotides: TGTGCCAGCAGCTTGGGAGACAGGGGCCCCCTCACTGAAGCTTTCTTT.

There are many counts of this clonotype. This rearrangement joins TRBV6-1 to TRBJ2-3; D gene unclear. Germline V gene lookup returns CDR1 MNHNS and CDR2 SASEGT. The CDR3 totals 14 residues. V was pared by 5 bases and J by 2 bases, with 11 bases between. CDR3 sequence reads: CASSLSPHTDTQYF. The CDR3 DNA sequence: TGTGCCAGCAGTCTTAGCCCTCACACAGATACGCAGTATTTT.

This chain joins TRBV19 and TRBJ2-7; 7 nucleotides match TRBD1. The germline V gene encodes CDR1 LNHDA and CDR2 SQIVND (reference sequence). This CDR3 comprises 14 residues. V shed 9 bases and J 5 bases; nucleotides not matched to a gene: 13. For the CDR3, the DNA is TGTGCCAGCTCAAGACAGGGACGGGTTAACGAGCAGTACTTC. Translated, it gives CASSRQGRVNEQYF.

In DNA, the CDR3 is TGTGCCAGCAGCTGGGAGGGAGATTCACCCCTCCACTTT. Encoded protein: CASSWEGDSPLHF. The genes are TRBV7-2 and TRBJ1-6; D is uncertain. Per germline, CDR1 SGHTA and CDR2 FQGNSA. V was trimmed by 4 bases and J by 8 bases, leaving 9 bases between them. The CDR3 runs to 13 residues.

Details on this clonotype: The junction departs from germline at one end; a sequencing error may be responsible. This chain's CDR3 is CAWSPGDYVYTF. In DNA, the CDR3 is TGTGCCTGGAGTCCGGGGGACTATGTCTACACCTTC. This chain connects TRBV30 to TRBJ1-2, with D perhaps matching TRBD1 (5 bases). Germline-derived CDR1 and CDR2 are GTSNPN and SVGIG (reference sequence). The CDR3 has 12 residues. Full variable domain (outside the CDR3, taken from reference TRBV30 and TRBJ1-2): SQTIHQWPATLVQPVGSPLSLECTVEGTSNPNLYWYRQAAGRGLQLLFYSVGIGQISSEVPQNLSASRPQDRQFILSSKKLLLSDSGFYLCAWSPGDYVYTFGSGTRLTVV.

This rearrangement joins TRBV6-1 to TRBJ2-2; TRBD2 agrees at 10 bases. Germline CDR1 MNHNS, CDR2 SASEGT. The V gene end was trimmed by 3 bases and the J gene end by 4 bases; junction bases not matched to a gene: 14. This CDR3 region has 19 residues. CDR3 sequence: CASSEASGSGRVGTGELFF. The CDR3 region has the DNA TGTGCCAGCAGTGAGGCTAGCGGGAGCGGTAGAGTGGGCACCGGGGAGCTGTTTTTT.

This clonotype was found many times. The rearrangement uses TRBV6-2 or TRBV6-3 and TRBJ2-1; 12 nucleotides match TRBD2. Germline CDR1 is MNHEY and CDR2 is SVGEGT. V dropped 1 base and J dropped 0; count of bases not matched to a gene: 10. The CDR3 sequence is 20 residues long. The CDR3 is CASSYFLAGGSTLSYNEQFF. The CDR3 coding sequence is TGTGCCAGCAGTTACTTCCTAGCGGGAGGGTCTACCCTCTCCTACAATGAGCAGTTCTTC.

A note on this clonotype: Possible read error: a much larger clone is one base away. The chain is built from TRBV11-2 and TRBJ1-6; perhaps TRBD1 as D (6 bases). The V and J ends lost 3 bases and 11 bases respectively, with 17 bases between them. Germline V gene lookup returns CDR1 SGHAT and CDR2 FQNNGV. There are 15 residues in the CDR3. The CDR3 loop reads CASSFSGQRNPPLHF. In nucleotides, the CDR3 is TGTGCCAGCAGCTTCTCCGGACAGCGCAATCCACCCCTCCACTTT.

This clonotype was counted ten times or more. The V and J genes are TRBV6-5 and TRBJ1-5, with D unclear. Germline V gene lookup returns CDR1 MNHEY and CDR2 SVGAGI. V was trimmed by 0 bases and J by 5 bases, leaving 8 bases between them. There are 14 residues in the CDR3. The CDR3 loop is CASSYSAVYQPQHF. DNA for the CDR3: TGTGCCAGCAGTTACTCTGCGGTCTATCAGCCCCAGCATTTT.